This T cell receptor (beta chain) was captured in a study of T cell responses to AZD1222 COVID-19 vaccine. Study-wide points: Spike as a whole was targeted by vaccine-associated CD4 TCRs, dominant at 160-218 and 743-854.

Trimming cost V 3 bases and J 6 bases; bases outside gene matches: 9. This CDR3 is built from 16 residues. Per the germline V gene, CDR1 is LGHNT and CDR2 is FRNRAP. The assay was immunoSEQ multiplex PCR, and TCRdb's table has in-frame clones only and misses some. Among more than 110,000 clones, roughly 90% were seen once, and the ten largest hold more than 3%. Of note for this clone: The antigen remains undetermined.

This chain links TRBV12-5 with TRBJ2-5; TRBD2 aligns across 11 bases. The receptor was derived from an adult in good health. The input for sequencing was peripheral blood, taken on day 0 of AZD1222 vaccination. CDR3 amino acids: CASGFLSSGRSQTQYF. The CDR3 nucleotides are TGTGCTAGTGGTTTCCTCTCTAGCGGGAGGTCCCAGACCCAGTACTTC.